Listed below are T cell receptor beta chains from one sample, sequenced in a study of blood T cell repertoires in COVID-19. Data came from immunoSEQ multiplex PCR; TCRdb stores just in-frame clones and leaves some out. This sample has 540,000 or so clones, with roughly nine tenths found just once. The sequenced material came from peripheral blood. The receptors derive from a woman aged 45-60 years with COVID-19, enrolled during active disease. Both conserved end residues are part of each CDR3. D genes are given only for firm matches. Where a row states a size, it is once, few, many or the class of an expanded clone; other rows omit it.

NA	TRBJ1-4	TRBV2	TRBD1	TGTGCCAGCAGTGATCGGACAGGGCAAGATGAAAAACTGTTTTTT	CASSDRTGQDEKLFF
NA	TRBJ1-3	TRBV30	TRBD1	TGTGCCTGGAGCGGGTCGACAGGGTTCGGGGACACCATATATTTT	CAWSGSTGFGDTIYF
once	TRBJ1-2	TRBV28	TRBD1	TGTGCCAGCAGTCCGAAGGGACAGGGTCATGGCTACACCTTC	CASSPKGQGHGYTF
NA	TRBJ2-1	TRBV9	TRBD2	TGTGCCAGCACCCGGGGACTAGCGGGCCAGGGGTCCTACAATGAGCAGTTCTTC	CASTRGLAGQGSYNEQFF
NA	TRBJ2-7	TRBV28	NA	TGTGCCAGCAGTTCCGCAGGGACTTCATCCTACGAGCAGTACTTC	CASSSAGTSSYEQYF
NA	TRBJ2-2	TRBV7-3	TRBD1	TGTGCCAGCAGCTCGGGACAGGGAAAAGCCGGGGAGCTGTTTTTT	CASSSGQGKAGELFF
NA	TRBJ1-3	TRBV7-9	NA	TGTGCCAGCAGCTTAGGCGGGGTCCTCTCTGGAAACACCATATATTTT	CASSLGGVLSGNTIYF
NA	TRBJ1-1	TRBV5-1	NA	TGCGCCAGCAGCTTGGGGGCGACTGAAGCTTTCTTT	CASSLGATEAFF
NA	TRBJ2-7	TRBV6-1	NA	TGTGCCAGCAGTGATGGGGCGAGGACCCGAACCTACGAGCAGTACTTC	CASSDGARTRTYEQYF
NA	TRBJ1-1	TRBV9	TRBD1	TGTGCCAGCAGCCCCTGGGGGGACAGAGCTAACACTGAAGCTTTCTTT	CASSPWGDRANTEAFF
once	TRBJ1-1	TRBV29-1	NA	TGCAGCGTCGCAAGAGGGGGCACTGAAGCTTTCTTT	CSVARGGTEAFF
NA	TRBJ2-3	TRBV7-9	NA	TGTGCCAGCAGCTTAGTCACGGGCACAGATACGCAGTATTTT	CASSLVTGTDTQYF
NA	TRBJ1-5	TRBV25-1	NA	TGTGCCAGCAGTCAGGGTTGGAATCAGCCCCAGCATTTT	CASSQGWNQPQHF
NA	TRBJ1-1	TRBV5-1	NA	TGCGCCAGCAGCTTATCTACCCCCTGGAGGAACACTGAAGCTTTCTTT	CASSLSTPWRNTEAFF
few	TRBJ1-1	TRBV2	NA	TGTGCCAGCAGAGTACAGGGAATGAACACTGAAGCTTTCTTT	CASRVQGMNTEAFF
NA	TRBJ2-5	TRBV9	TRBD2	TGTGCCAGCAGCCACGCCTCAGGTAGCGGGGAAGAGACCCAGTACTTC	CASSHASGSGEETQYF
NA	TRBJ2-5	TRBV30	TRBD2	TGTGCCTGGAGAGCCTTAGGGCCGGGGGGGGAGACCCAGTACTTC	CAWRALGPGGETQYF
NA	TRBJ1-4	TRBV2	NA	TGTGCCAGCAGGGGACACCCAACTAATGAAAAACTGTTTTTT	CASRGHPTNEKLFF
NA	TRBJ2-3	TRBV30	TRBD1	TGTGCCTGGAGTGTGGGGGACAGAAAGAGGCATTTT	CAWSVGDRKRHF
NA	TRBJ1-6	TRBV5-4	TRBD1	TGTGCCGGTTCCCTCGACAGGGATGGTTCACCCCTCCACTTT	CAGSLDRDGSPLHF
NA	TRBJ2-5	TRBV12-3/TRBV12-4	NA	TGTGCCAGCAGGTCAGGGGACGCGGAGACCCAGTACTTC	CASRSGDAETQYF
NA	TRBJ1-2	TRBV10-3	TRBD1	TGTGCCATCAGTGAGTCAGACAGGGATTATGGCTACACCTTC	CAISESDRDYGYTF
NA	TRBJ1-2	TRBV5-4	TRBD1	TGTGCCAGCAGCTCAGCCGGGACAGGGGTCAGAGGGAGTGGCTACACCTTC	CASSSAGTGVRGSGYTF
NA	TRBJ2-7	TRBV6-1	TRBD1	TGTGCCAGCAGTGAGACAGGGACAGGCCCCTACGAGCAGTACTTC	CASSETGTGPYEQYF
NA	TRBJ1-5	TRBV7-3	NA	TGTGCCAGCAGCCCATTAACAGGACCCCATCAGCCCCAGCATTTT	CASSPLTGPHQPQHF
NA	TRBJ2-3	TRBV7-2	NA	TGTGCCAGCAGCTTAGAGACAGCCAGTTTGACAGATACGCAGTATTTT	CASSLETASLTDTQYF
NA	TRBJ2-5	TRBV5-1	NA	TGCGCCAGCAGCTTGGGTCCCGCAGGGCAAGAGACCCAGTACTTC	CASSLGPAGQETQYF
NA	TRBJ2-1	TRBV11-2	TRBD2	TGTGCCAGCAGCTTTAGCGGGGGGGCGTCATACAATGAGCAGTTCTTC	CASSFSGGASYNEQFF
NA	TRBJ2-2	TRBV29-1	NA	TGCAGCGTATCTGGTCGGAGGAACACCGGGGAGCTGTTTTTT	CSVSGRRNTGELFF
NA	TRBJ2-7	TRBV13	TRBD1	TGTGCCAGCAGCGGAAGGGACAGGGGGCGCAAAGAGCAGTACTTC	CASSGRDRGRKEQYF
NA	TRBJ1-2	TRBV2	TRBD1	TGTGCCAGCCTACCCCTAGGACAGGGGGCGACAGGCTACACCTTC	CASLPLGQGATGYTF
once	TRBJ1-1	TRBV5-6	NA	TGTGCCAGCAGCTTGTGGTTGGACAGAGTCAAGCCAGAGAACACTGAAGCTTTCTTT	CASSLWLDRVKPENTEAFF
NA	TRBJ2-3	TRBV7-6	TRBD2	TGTGCCAGCAGCTTGTCAGCGGGGGGGCTGGTTACGCAGTATTTT	CASSLSAGGLVTQYF
NA	TRBJ1-2	TRBV4-1	TRBD1	TGCGCCAGCAGCCCAAGACAGGGTGATGGCTACACCTTC	CASSPRQGDGYTF
NA	TRBJ1-6	TRBV28	NA	TGTGCCAGCAGTTTACCGGCAGGGGATAATTCACCCCTCCACTTT	CASSLPAGDNSPLHF
NA	TRBJ2-7	TRBV6-2/TRBV6-3	NA	TGTGCCAGCAGCCTCACTAGGTTCGAGCAGTACTTC	CASSLTRFEQYF
NA	TRBJ2-2	TRBV19	NA	TGTGCCAGTAGTCGGAAACCGGGACAATCATCATCCGGGGAGCTGTTTTTT	CASSRKPGQSSSGELFF
NA	TRBJ1-1	TRBV7-9	NA	TGTGCCAGCAGCTTAGGTGGGAGCACTGAAGCTTTCTTT	CASSLGGSTEAFF
NA	TRBJ2-1	TRBV3-1/TRBV3-2	NA	TGTGCCAGCAGCGTTCACCACCTTAGGAGCTCCTACAATGAGCAGTTCTTC	CASSVHHLRSSYNEQFF
NA	TRBJ2-1	TRBV3-1/TRBV3-2	TRBD2	TGTGCCAGCAGCCACGGGGGGCTAGCGGGGGTGAATGAGCAGTTCTTC	CASSHGGLAGVNEQFF
NA	TRBJ1-5	TRBV15	NA	TGTGCCACCAGCAGAGATCAGGGCCCTCAGCCCCAGCATTTT	CATSRDQGPQPQHF
NA	TRBJ1-1	TRBV6-5	NA	TGTGCCAGCAGCAAAGCCCACAGGGAAACTGAAGCTTTCTTT	CASSKAHRETEAFF
NA	TRBJ1-2	TRBV6-1	TRBD1	TGTGCCAGCAGTGACCGGGACAGGGGAGGTTGCACCTTC	CASSDRDRGGCTF